These 26 T cell receptor beta chains came from one sample sequenced in a study of CXCR3-negative and CXCR3-positive naive CD8 T cells. These receptors lack a known antigen. General observations from the study: Against CXCR3-negative naive cells, CXCR3-positive naive cells showed more hydrophobic TRB CDR3s.

5' RACE that incorporated UMI labels was used to prepare the TRB cDNA libraries. TCRdb re-analyzed the 5' RACE reads; it lists each CDR3 protein once, without DNA. The table counts around 130,000 distinct CDR3 sequences; 0.59% lies in the top ten. The specimen sequenced was naive CXCR3+ CD8+ T cells from blood. As for subset: CD45RO-CCR7+CD27+CD95- naive CD8+ T cells expressing CXCR3 (TNR3+). The source of these receptors is a human donor in good health. Some clones in this sample may be carry-over from other donors' samples.

The rearrangement joins TRBV29-1 to TRBJ2-7; lacking DNA, the TRBD1 call made by TCRdb goes unchecked. This CDR3 is built from 16 residues. The germline V gene has CDR1 SQVTM and CDR2 ANQGSEA. The CDR3: CSVTGQGQTHFYEQYF.

The chain carries TRBV7-3 and TRBJ2-1; the D call of TRBD2 rests on TCRdb alone, since no DNA is present to check it. CDR3 size: 19 residues. The V gene's germline CDR1 is SGHTA and CDR2 FQGTGA. The CDR3 is CASSPAGLVSRDSYNEQFF.

The rearrangement links TRBV6-6 to TRBJ2-1; TCRdb designates TRBD2, a call that cannot be tested without DNA. Per the germline V gene, CDR1 is MNHNY and CDR2 is SVGAGI (reference sequence). The CDR3 sequence is 20 residues long. CDR3 protein: CASSVPTSGSTIGSYNEQFF.

V gene TRBV30 combines with J gene TRBJ2-1. CDR3 size: 13 residues. Per germline, CDR1 GTSNPN and CDR2 SVGIG (reference sequence). CDR3 amino acids: CAWRFAAYNEQFF.

The chain has TRBV5-5 and TRBJ2-7. Germline CDR1 and CDR2: SGHKS and YYEKEE (reference sequence). The CDR3 contains 13 residues. CDR3 in amino acids: CASSWGLDYEQYF.

The chain recombines TRBV6-2 or TRBV6-3 with TRBJ2-3; TCRdb's D gene call, TRBD1, goes unchecked for lack of DNA. Germline CDR1 reads MNHEY; CDR2 reads SVGEGT. CDR3 length equals 16 residues. The CDR3 is CASIDRPGAGTDTQYF.

V usage is TRBV28 and J usage is TRBJ2-7. The CDR3 spans 17 residues. Germline V gene data show CDR1 as MDHEN and CDR2 as SYDVKM. This chain's CDR3 is CASSTLPRGGNSYEQYF.

The chain carries TRBV3-1 and TRBJ2-1; TCRdb's D gene call, TRBD2, goes unchecked for lack of DNA. The CDR3 loop spans 17 amino acids. CDR1 and CDR2 from the germline V gene are LGHDT and YNNKEL (reference sequence). The chain's CDR3 is CASSQVIGTSGYNEQFF.

The rearrangement links TRBV7-8 to TRBJ1-4; checking the TCRdb D call of TRBD1 is not possible without DNA. Germline-derived CDR1 and CDR2 are SGHVS and FQNEAQ. This CDR3 contains 14 residues. CDR3 amino acids: CASSAQGSDEKLFF.

V is TRBV4-3 and J is TRBJ1-1. CDR1 is LGHNA and CDR2 is YSLEER in the germline V gene. The CDR3 extends over 18 amino acids. CDR3 region: CASSQDGQGGLENTEAFF.

The rearrangement links TRBV12-3 or TRBV12-4 to TRBJ2-7. The CDR3 has 14 amino acids. CDR3 loop: CASSVSTASYEQYF.

The CDR3 reads CAITPAANTGELFF. This chain joins TRBV10-3 and TRBJ2-2. The length of the CDR3 is 14 residues. Germline assignment: CDR1 ENHRY and CDR2 SYGVKD.

The chain recombines TRBV30 with TRBJ2-7; the TRBD1 assignment by TCRdb is unverifiable without DNA. The CDR3 is 12 amino acids. Germline CDR1 GTSNPN, CDR2 SVGIG (reference sequence). This chain's CDR3 is CAWGQPSYEQYF.

The rearrangement joins TRBV28 to TRBJ2-3; TCRdb's D call of TRBD1 is untestable without DNA. The CDR3 covers 15 residues. CDR1 is MDHEN and CDR2 is SYDVKM in the germline V gene. The chain's CDR3 is CASSVPQASTDTQYF.

The V and J genes are TRBV20-1 and TRBJ2-7; with no DNA, the TCRdb D assignment of TRBD2 cannot be verified. The length of the CDR3 is 15 residues. Per germline, CDR1 DFQATT and CDR2 SNEGSKA (reference sequence). CDR3 loop: CSARDPAAISYEQYF.

The chain recombines TRBV4-3 with TRBJ1-3. The germline V gene encodes CDR1 LGHNA and CDR2 YSLEER. The CDR3 is made up of 16 amino acids. The CDR3 region is CASSQDARSSGNTIYF.

The rearrangement links TRBV18 to TRBJ2-3; the D call of TRBD1 rests on TCRdb alone, since no DNA is present to check it. Per the germline V gene, CDR1 is KGHSH and CDR2 is LQKENI. The CDR3 length is 14 residues. The CDR3 sequence is CASSPRTGTDTQYF.

V and J are TRBV14 and TRBJ2-7. CDR1 and CDR2 from the germline V gene are SGHDN and FVKESK. The CDR3 is made up of 15 amino acids. The CDR3 is CASSQVLGRTYEQYF.

J is TRBJ2-3 and V is TRBV7-2; with no DNA, the TCRdb D assignment of TRBD2 cannot be verified. This CDR3 is built from 15 residues. CDR1 SGHTA and CDR2 FQGNSA come from the germline V gene. The CDR3 loop is CASSLLAGGTDTQYF.

V is TRBV14 and J is TRBJ2-1; checking the TCRdb D call of TRBD2 is not possible without DNA. Germline-derived CDR1 and CDR2 are SGHDN and FVKESK. This CDR3 comprises 15 residues. This CDR3 reads CASSQDPIGRNEQFF.

The chain carries TRBV7-2 and TRBJ2-5. CDR1 SGHTA and CDR2 FQGNSA come from the germline V gene. CDR3 length: 13 residues. CDR3 residues: CASSFSVEETQYF.

V and J are TRBV2 and TRBJ2-1; TCRdb's assignment of TRBD1 cannot be checked, as there is no DNA. This CDR3 has 15 residues. In germline, CDR1 is SNHLY, CDR2 FYNNEI. This CDR3 is CASSPDPGGVNEQFF. Full variable domain (remainder filled in from reference TRBV2 and TRBJ2-1): EPEVTQTPSHQVTQMGQEVILRCVPISNHLYFYWYRQILGQKVEFLVSFYNNEISEKSEIFDDQFSVERPDGSNFTLKIRSTKLEDSAMYFCASSPDPGGVNEQFFGPGTRLTVL.

This chain joins TRBV27 and TRBJ2-7; TCRdb proposes TRBD1, but this gene call is untestable without DNA. Germline CDR1 MNHEY, CDR2 SMNVEV (reference sequence). The CDR3 length is 13 residues. CDR3 region: CASSQGSLYEQYF.

V usage is TRBV7-2 and J usage is TRBJ1-3. The CDR3 totals 15 residues. Looked up from germline, CDR1 is SGHTA and CDR2 is FQGNSA. The CDR3: CASSQYTISGNTIYF.

The rearrangement links TRBV28 to TRBJ2-7; without DNA, the TCRdb call of TRBD1 cannot be checked. CDR3 length equals 13 residues. CDR1 is MDHEN and CDR2 is SYDVKM in the germline V gene. CDR3 residues: CASSPRTGVEQYF.

This chain links TRBV7-6 with TRBJ2-2. Germline V gene sequence: CDR1 SGHVS, CDR2 FNYEAQ. The CDR3 sequence is 16 residues long. CDR3 amino acids: CASSPPLGYGFGELFF.